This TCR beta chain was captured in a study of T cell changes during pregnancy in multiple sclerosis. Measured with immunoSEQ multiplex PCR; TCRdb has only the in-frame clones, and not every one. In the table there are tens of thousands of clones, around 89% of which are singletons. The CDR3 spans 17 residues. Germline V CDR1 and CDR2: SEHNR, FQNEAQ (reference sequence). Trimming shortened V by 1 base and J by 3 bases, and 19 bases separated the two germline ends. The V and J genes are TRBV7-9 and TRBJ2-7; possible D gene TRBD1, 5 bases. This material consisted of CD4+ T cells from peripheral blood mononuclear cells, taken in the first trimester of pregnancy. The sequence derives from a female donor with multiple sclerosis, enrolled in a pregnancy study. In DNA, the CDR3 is TGTGCCAGCAGCTTAGATAGGACACCCGAAAATTACTACGAGCAGTACTTC. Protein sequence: CASSLDRTPENYYEQYF.